This TCR beta chain was identified during a study of CD8+CD57+ T cells in acquired aplastic anemia. About the study: Sorted CD4+ and CD8+ cell DNA averaged 3.2 ug. Findings and caveats of the study: CD8+ Simpson's diversity in patients was not significantly different from that in controls.

This clonotype was observed once. Its antigen is undetermined. Genomic DNA acted as the template from which TCR beta VDJ combination and CDR3 sequence profiling were carried out. Each CDR3 protein is one row after TCRdb ran MiXCR on the reads. The table lists a few hundred thousand distinct CDR3 sequences, approximately 57% of them singletons. J gave up 7 bases and V 5 bases, and 4 bases lay outside the gene matches. Germline loops: CDR1 SEHNR, CDR2 FQNEAQ (reference sequence). This CDR3 region has 14 residues. The sequenced sample was sorted CD4+, CD8+, or CD8+CD57+ T cells (not recorded which) from PBMCs. The source of this sequence is a human donor in good health. The chain has TRBV7-9 and TRBJ1-4, with 10 bases lining up with TRBD1. The CDR3 nucleotides are TGTGCCAGCAGCCTGGACAGGGGGAGTGAAAAACTGTTTTTT. Translating it yields CASSLDRGSEKLFF.